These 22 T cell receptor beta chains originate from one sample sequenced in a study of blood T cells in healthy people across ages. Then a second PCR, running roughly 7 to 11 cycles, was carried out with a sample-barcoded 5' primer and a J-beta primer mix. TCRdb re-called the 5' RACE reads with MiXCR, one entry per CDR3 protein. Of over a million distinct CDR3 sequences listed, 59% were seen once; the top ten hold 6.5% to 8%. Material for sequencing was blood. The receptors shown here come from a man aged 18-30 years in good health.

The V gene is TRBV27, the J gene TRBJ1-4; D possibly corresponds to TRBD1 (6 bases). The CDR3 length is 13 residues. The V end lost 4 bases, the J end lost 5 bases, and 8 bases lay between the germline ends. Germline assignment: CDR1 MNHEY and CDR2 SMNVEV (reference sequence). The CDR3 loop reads CASSSGANEKLFF. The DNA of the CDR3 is TGTGCCAGCAGTTCGGGGGCGAATGAAAAACTGTTTTTT. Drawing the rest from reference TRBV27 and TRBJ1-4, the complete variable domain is EAQVTQNPRYLITVTGKKLTVTCSQNMNHEYMSWYRQDPGLGLRQIYYSMNVEVTDKGDVPEGYKVSRKEKRNFPLILESPSPNQTSLYFCASSSGANEKLFFGSGTQLSVL.

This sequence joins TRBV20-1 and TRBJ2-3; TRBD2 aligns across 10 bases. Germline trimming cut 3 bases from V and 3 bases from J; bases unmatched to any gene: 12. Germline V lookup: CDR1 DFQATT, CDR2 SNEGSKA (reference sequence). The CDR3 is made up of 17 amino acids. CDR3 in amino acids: CSASPAGGPVITDTQYF. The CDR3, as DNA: TGCAGTGCTAGTCCAGCGGGAGGGCCTGTAATAACAGATACGCAGTATTTT.

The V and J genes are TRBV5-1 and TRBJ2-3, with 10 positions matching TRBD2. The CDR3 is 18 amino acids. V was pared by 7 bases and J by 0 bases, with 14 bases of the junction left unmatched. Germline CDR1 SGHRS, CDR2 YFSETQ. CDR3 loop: CASSLRLAGELSTDTQYF. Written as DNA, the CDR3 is TGCGCCAGCTCCCTGAGGCTAGCGGGGGAACTTAGCACAGATACGCAGTATTTT.

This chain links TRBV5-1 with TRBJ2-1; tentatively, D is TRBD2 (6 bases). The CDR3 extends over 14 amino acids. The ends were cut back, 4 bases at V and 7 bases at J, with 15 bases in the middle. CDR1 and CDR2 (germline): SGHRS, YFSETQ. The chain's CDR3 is CASSETGTQNEQFF. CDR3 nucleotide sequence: TGCGCCAGCAGCGAAACCGGGACTCAAAATGAGCAGTTCTTC.

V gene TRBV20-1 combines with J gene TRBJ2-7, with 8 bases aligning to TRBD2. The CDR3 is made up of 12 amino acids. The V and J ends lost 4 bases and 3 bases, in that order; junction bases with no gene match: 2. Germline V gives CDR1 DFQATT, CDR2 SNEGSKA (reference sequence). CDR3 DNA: TGCAGTGCTACAGGGACTAGCTACGAGCAGTACTTC. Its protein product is CSATGTSYEQYF.

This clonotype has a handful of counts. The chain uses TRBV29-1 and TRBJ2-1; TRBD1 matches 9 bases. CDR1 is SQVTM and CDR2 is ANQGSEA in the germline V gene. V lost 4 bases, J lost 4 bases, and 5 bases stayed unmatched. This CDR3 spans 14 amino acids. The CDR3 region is CSVAGQGPYNEQFF. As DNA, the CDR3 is TGCAGCGTTGCGGGACAGGGTCCATACAATGAGCAGTTCTTC.

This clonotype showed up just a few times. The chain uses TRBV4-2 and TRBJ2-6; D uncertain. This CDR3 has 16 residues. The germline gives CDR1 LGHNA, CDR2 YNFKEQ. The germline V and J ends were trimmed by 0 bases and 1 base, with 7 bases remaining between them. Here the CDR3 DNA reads TGTGCCAGCAGCCAAGATCGGCAGTCTGGGGCCAACGTCCTGACTTTC. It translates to CASSQDRQSGANVLTF.

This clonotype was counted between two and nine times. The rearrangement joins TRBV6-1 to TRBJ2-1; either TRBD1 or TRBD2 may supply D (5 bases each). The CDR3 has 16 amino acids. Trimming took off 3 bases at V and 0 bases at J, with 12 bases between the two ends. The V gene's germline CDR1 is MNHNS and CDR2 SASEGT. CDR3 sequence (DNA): TGTGCCAGCAGTGAGAATAGCGACAGCTCCTACAATGAGCAGTTCTTC. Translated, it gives CASSENSDSSYNEQFF.

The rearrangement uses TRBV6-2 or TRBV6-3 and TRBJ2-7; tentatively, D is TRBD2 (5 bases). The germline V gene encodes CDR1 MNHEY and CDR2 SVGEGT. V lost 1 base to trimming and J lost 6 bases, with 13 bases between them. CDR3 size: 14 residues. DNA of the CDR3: TGTGCCAGCAGTTACTATGCCGCTGGAGGCGAGCAGTACTTC. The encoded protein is CASSYYAAGGEQYF.

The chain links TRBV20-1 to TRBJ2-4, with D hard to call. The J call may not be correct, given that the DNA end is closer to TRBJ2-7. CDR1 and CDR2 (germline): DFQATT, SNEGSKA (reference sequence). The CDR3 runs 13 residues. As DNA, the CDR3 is TGCAGTGCTAGAGATAACGATGAGGCCGAGCAGTACTTC. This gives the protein CSARDNDEAEQYF.

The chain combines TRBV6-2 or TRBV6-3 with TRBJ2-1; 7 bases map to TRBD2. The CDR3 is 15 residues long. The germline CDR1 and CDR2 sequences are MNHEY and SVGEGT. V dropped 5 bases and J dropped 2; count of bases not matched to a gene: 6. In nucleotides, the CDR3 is TGTGCCAGCAGTATTTTCGGGGGGACCTACAATGAGCAGTTCTTC. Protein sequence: CASSIFGGTYNEQFF.

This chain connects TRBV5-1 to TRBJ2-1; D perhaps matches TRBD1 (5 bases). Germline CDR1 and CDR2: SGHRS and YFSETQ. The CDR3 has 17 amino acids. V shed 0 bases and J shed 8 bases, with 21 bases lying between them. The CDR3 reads CASSLAYRKTINYEQFF. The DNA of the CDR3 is TGCGCCAGCAGCTTGGCCTACAGGAAAACTATCAACTATGAGCAGTTCTTC.

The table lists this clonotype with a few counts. The chain's CDR3 is CASSSGAQPQHF. The CDR3 coding sequence is TGTGCCAGCAGCTCTGGAGCCCAGCCCCAGCATTTT. This chain connects TRBV5-6 to TRBJ1-5; D is unresolved. This CDR3 is built from 12 residues. Germline CDR1 reads SGHDT; CDR2 reads YYEEEE. V was cut by 3 bases and J by 7 bases, with 8 bases left in between. The full variable domain, rest sourced from reference TRBV5-6 and TRBJ1-5, is DAGVTQSPTHLIKTRGQQVTLRCSPKSGHDTVSWYQQALGQGPQFIFQYYEEEERQRGNFPDRFSGHQFPNYSSELNVNALLLGDSALYLCASSSGAQPQHFGDGTRLSIL.

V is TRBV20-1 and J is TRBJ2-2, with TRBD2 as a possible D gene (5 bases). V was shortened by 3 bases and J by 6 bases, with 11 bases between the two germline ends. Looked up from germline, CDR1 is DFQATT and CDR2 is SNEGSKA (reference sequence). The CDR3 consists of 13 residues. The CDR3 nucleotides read TGCAGTGCTAGTCGACTACTCCCCGGGGAGCTGTTTTTT. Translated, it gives CSASRLLPGELFF.

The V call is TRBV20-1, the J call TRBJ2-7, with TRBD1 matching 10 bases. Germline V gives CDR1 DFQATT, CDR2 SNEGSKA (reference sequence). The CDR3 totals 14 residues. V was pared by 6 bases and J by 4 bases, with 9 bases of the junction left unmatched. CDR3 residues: CSASETGGFYEQYF. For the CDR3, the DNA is TGCAGTGCCTCCGAGACAGGGGGCTTTTACGAGCAGTACTTC.

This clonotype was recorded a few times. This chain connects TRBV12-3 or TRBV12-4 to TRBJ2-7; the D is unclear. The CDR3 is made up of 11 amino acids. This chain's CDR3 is CAAKVRGEQYF. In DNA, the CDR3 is TGTGCGGCCAAGGTCCGAGGAGAGCAGTACTTC.

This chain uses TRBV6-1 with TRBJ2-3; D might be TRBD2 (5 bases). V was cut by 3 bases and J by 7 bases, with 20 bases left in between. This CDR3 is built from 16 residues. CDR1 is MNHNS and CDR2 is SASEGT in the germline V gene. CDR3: CASSDFHLASQNTQYF. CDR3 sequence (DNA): TGTGCCAGCAGTGATTTTCATCTCGCTAGCCAGAATACGCAGTATTTT.

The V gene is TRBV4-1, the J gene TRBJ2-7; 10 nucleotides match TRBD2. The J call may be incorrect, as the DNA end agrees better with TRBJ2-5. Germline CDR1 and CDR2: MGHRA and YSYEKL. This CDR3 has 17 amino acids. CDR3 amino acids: CASSLQEASGGQETQYF. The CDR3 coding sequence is TGCGCCAGCAGCCTCCAGGAGGCTAGCGGGGGCCAAGAGACCCAGTACTTC.

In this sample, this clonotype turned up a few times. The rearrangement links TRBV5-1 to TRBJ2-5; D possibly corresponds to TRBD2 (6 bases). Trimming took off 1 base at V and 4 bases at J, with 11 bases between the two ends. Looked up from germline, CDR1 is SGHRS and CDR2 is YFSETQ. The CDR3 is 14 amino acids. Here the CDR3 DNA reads TGCGCCAGCAGCTTGTCGCAGGGAGGAGAGACCCAGTACTTC. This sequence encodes CASSLSQGGETQYF.

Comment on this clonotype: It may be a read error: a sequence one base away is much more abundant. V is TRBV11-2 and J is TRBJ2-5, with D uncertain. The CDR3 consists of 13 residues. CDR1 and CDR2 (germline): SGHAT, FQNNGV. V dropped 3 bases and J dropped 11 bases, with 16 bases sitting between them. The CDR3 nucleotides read TGTGCCAGCAGCTTGGACCGTCTAAATGAGCAGTACTTC. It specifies CASSLDRLNEQYF.

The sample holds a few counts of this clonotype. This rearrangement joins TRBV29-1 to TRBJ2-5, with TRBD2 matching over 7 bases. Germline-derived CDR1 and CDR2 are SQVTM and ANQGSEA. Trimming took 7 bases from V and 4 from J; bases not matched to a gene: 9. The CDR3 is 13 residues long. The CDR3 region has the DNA TGCAGCGACACCCGGGGGGATGTAGAGACCCAGTACTTC. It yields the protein CSDTRGDVETQYF. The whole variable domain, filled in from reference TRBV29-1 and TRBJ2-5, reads SAVISQKPSRDICQRGTSLTIQCQVDSQVTMMFWYRQQPGQSLTLIATANQGSEATYESGFVIDKFPISRPNLTFSTLTVSNMSPEDSSIYLCSDTRGDVETQYFGPGTRLLVL.

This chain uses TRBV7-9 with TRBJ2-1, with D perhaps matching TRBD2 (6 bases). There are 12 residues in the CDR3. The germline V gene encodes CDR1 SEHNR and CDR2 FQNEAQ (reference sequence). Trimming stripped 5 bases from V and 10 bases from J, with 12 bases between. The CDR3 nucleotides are TGTGCCAGCAGCGCGCAACTAGCAGAGCAGTTCTTC. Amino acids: CASSAQLAEQFF.